This TCR beta chain was documented in a study of control samples from healthy donors and cancer patients. Germline CDR1 SEHNR, CDR2 FQNEAQ (reference sequence). V dropped 5 bases and J dropped 10; count of bases not matched to a gene: 6. This CDR3 has 14 residues. Assay used: immunoSEQ multiplex PCR; TCRdb lists only in-frame clones, some missing. The table has approximately 170,000 clones, roughly nine tenths seen once; the top ten hold about 0.73%. This clone has only a few counts. The sequencing sample was made of blood. The sequence was obtained from a woman younger than 45 in good health. The chain employs TRBV7-9 and TRBJ1-6; 9 bases agree with TRBD1. The CDR3 DNA follows: TGTGCCAGCAGCCTCGGGACAGGGACCTCACCCCTCCACTTT. This sequence encodes CASSLGTGTSPLHF. The full variable domain, its missing parts supplied by reference TRBV7-9 and TRBJ1-6, is DTGVSQNPRHKITKRGQNVTFRCDPISEHNRLYWYRQTLGQGPEFLTYFQNEAQLEKSRLLSDRFSAERPKGSFSTLEIQRTEQGDSAMYLCASSLGTGTSPLHFGNGTRLTVT.